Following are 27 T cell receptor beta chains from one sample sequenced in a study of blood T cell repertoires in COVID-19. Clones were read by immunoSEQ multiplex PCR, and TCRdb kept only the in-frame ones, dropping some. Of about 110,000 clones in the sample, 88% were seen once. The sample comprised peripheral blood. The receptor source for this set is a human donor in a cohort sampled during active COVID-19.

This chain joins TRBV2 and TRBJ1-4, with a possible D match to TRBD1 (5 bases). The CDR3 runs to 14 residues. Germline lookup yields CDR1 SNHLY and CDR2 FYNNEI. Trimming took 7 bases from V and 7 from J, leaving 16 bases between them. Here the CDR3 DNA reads TGTGCCAGCACACTCACAGGCCAGGGTGAAAAACTGTTTTTT. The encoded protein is CASTLTGQGEKLFF.

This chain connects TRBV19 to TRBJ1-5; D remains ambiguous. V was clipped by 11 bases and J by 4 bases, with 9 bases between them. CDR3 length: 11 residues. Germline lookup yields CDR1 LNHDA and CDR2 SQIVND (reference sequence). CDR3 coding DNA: TGTGCCCATGCGGCAAATCAGCCCCAGCATTTT. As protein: CAHAANQPQHF.

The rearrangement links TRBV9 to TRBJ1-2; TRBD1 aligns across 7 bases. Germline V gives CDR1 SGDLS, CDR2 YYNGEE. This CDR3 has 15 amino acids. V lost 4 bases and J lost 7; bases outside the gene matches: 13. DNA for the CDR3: TGTGCCAGCAGCAGGGGGGACAGCGTGGGTCTTGGCTACACCTTC. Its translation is CASSRGDSVGLGYTF.

As DNA, the CDR3 is TGTGCCAGCAGCCCCGAAGAAGCCTATGGCTACACCTTC. As protein: CASSPEEAYGYTF. The gene calls are TRBV11-2 and TRBJ1-2; D gene uncertain. The CDR3 covers 13 residues. The ends were cut back, 5 bases at V and 4 bases at J, with 11 bases in the middle. Germline V CDR1 and CDR2: SGHAT, FQNNGV.

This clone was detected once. CDR3 bases: TGTGCCAGCAGCTTAGAGGTGGAGAGTGGGTCCTACGAGCAGTACTTC. It encodes CASSLEVESGSYEQYF. The genes are TRBV7-9 and TRBJ2-7; D gene uncertain. The ends were cut back, 1 base at V and 1 base at J, with 14 bases in the middle. The length of the CDR3 is 16 residues. Germline CDR1 and CDR2: SEHNR and FQNEAQ (reference sequence).

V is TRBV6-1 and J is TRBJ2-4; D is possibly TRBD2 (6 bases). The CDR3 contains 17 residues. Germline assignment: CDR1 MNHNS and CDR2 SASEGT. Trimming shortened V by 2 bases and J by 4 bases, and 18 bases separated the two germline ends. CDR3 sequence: CASSEFMSGTAKNIQYF. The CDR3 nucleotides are TGTGCCAGCAGTGAATTTATGTCCGGGACTGCGAAAAACATTCAGTACTTC.

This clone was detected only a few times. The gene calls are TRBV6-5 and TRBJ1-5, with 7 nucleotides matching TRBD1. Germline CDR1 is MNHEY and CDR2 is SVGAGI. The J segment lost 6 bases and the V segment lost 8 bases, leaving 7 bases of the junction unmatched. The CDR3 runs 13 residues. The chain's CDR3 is CASVGTVTQPQHF. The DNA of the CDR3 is TGTGCCAGCGTAGGGACAGTGACTCAGCCCCAGCATTTT.

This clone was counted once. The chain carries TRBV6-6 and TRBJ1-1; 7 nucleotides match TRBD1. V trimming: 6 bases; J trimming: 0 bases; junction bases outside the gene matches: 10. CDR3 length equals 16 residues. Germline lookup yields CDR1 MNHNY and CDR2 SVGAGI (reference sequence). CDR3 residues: CASSSTGDGMNTEAFF. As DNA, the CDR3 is TGTGCCAGCAGCTCCACAGGGGACGGCATGAACACTGAAGCTTTCTTT.

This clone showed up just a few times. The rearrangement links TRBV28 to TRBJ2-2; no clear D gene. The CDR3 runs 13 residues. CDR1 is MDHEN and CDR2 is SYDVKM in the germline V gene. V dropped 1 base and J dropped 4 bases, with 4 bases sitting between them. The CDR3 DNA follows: TGTGCCAGCAGTTTATCCCTCACCGGGGAGCTGTTTTTT. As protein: CASSLSLTGELFF.

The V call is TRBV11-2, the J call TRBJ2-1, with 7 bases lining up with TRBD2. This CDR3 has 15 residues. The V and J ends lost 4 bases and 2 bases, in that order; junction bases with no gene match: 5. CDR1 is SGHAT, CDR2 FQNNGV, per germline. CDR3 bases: TGTGCCAGCAGCTACCGGGACTACCCCTACAATGAGCAGTTCTTC. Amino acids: CASSYRDYPYNEQFF.

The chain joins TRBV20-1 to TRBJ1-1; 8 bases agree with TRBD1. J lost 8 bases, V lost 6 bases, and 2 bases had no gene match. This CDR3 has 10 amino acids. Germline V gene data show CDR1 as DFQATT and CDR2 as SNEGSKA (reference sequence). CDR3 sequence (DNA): TGCAGTGCCAGGACAGGGGAAGCTTTCTTT. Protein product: CSARTGEAFF.

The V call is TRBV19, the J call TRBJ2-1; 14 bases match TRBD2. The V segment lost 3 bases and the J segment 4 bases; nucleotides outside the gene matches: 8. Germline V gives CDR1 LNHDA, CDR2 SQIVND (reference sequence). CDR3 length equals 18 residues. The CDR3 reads CASSILTSGRATYNEQFF. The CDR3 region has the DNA TGTGCCAGTAGTATTCTGACTAGCGGGAGGGCTACATACAATGAGCAGTTCTTC.

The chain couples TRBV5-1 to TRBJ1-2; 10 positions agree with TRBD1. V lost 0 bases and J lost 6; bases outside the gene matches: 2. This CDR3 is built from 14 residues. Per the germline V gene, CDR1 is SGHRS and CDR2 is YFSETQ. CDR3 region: CASSLGGTGDGYTF. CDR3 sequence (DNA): TGCGCCAGCAGCTTGGGTGGGACAGGGGATGGCTACACCTTC.

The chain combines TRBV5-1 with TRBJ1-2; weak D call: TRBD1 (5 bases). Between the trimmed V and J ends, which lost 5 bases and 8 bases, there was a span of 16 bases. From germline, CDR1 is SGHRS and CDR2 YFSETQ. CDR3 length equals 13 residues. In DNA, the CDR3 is TGCGCCAGCAGACCCCCAGGGTCCGGGGGCTACACCTTC. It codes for CASRPPGSGGYTF.

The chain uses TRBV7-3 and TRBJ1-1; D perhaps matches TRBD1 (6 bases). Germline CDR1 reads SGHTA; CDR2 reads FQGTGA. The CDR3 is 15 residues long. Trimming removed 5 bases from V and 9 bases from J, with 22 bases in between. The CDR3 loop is CASSPVGTTREKAFF. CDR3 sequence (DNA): TGTGCCAGCAGCCCAGTCGGGACAACTAGGGAAAAAGCTTTCTTT. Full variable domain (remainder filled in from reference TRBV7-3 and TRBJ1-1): GAGVSQTPSNKVTEKGKYVELRCDPISGHTALYWYRQSLGQGPEFLIYFQGTGAADDSGLPNDRFFAVRPEGSVSTLKIQRTERGDSAVYLCASSPVGTTREKAFFGQGTRLTVV.

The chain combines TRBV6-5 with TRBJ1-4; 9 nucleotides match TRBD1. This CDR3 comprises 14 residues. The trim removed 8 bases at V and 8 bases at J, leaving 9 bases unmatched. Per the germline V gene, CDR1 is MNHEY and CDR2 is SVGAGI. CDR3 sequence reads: CASSKGQGGEKLFF. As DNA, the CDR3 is TGTGCCAGCTCAAAGGGACAGGGTGGCGAAAAACTGTTTTTT.

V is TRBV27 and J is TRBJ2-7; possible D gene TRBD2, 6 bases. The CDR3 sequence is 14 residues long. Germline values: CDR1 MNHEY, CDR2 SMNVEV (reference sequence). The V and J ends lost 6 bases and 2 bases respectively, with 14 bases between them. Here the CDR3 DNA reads TGTGCCAGCAGCCCCGGGACTTCGACCTACGAGCAGTACTTC. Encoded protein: CASSPGTSTYEQYF.

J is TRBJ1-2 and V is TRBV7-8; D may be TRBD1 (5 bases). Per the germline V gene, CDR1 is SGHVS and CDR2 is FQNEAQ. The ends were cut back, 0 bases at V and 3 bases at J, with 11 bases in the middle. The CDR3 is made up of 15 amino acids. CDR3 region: CASSLAKAGHYGYTF. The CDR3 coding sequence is TGTGCCAGCAGCTTAGCGAAAGCAGGGCACTATGGCTACACCTTC.

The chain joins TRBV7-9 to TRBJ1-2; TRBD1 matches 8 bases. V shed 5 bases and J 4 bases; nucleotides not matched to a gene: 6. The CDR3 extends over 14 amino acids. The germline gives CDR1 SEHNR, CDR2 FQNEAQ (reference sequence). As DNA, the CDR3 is TGTGCCAGCAGCGCCTCCGGGACAGGCTATGGCTACACCTTC. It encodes CASSASGTGYGYTF.

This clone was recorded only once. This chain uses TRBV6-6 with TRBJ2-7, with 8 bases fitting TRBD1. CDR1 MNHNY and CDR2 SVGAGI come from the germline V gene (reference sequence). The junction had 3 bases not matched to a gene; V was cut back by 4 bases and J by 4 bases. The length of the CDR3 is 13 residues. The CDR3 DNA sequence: TGTGCCAGCAGTTCGCGGACAGGGTACGAGCAGTACTTC. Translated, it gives CASSSRTGYEQYF.

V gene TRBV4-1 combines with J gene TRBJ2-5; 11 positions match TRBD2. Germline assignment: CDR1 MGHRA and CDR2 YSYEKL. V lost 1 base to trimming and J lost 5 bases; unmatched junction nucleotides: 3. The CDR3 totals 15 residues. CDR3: CASSQVGLAAETQYF. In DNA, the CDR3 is TGCGCCAGCAGCCAAGTGGGACTAGCGGCGGAGACCCAGTACTTC.

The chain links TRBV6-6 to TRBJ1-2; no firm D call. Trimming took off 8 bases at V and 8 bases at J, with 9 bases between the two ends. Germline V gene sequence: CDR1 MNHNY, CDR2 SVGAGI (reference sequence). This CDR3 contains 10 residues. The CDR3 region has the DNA TGTGCCAGCGGATCGGGGGGCTACACCTTC. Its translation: CASGSGGYTF.

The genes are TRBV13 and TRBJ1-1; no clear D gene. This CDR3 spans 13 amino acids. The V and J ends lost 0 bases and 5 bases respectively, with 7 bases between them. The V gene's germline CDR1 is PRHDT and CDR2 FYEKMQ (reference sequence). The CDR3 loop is CASSLGELTEAFF. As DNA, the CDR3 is TGTGCCAGCAGCTTAGGGGAGTTAACTGAAGCTTTCTTT.

The CDR3 spells CASSLGGSSPLHF. As DNA, the CDR3 is TGTGCCAGCAGCTTGGGAGGGTCTTCACCCCTCCACTTT. V usage is TRBV7-3 and J usage is TRBJ1-6; D gene uncertain. The CDR3 sequence is 13 residues long. V lost 3 bases and J 9 bases, leaving 9 bases between the germline ends. In germline, CDR1 is SGHTA, CDR2 FQGTGA.

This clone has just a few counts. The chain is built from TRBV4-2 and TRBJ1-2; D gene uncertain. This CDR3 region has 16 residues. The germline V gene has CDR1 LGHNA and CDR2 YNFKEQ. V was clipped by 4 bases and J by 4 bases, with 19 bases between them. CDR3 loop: CASSPKTGSLGYGYTF. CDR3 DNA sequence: TGTGCCAGCAGCCCAAAGACCGGGAGTTTGGGCTATGGCTACACCTTC.

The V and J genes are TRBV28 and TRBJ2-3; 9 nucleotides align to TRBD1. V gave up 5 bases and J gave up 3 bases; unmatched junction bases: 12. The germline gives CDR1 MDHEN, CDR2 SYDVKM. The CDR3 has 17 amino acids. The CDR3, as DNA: TGTGCCAGCAGTCCCTCCCACGGGACAGGGTTAACAGATACGCAGTATTTT. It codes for CASSPSHGTGLTDTQYF. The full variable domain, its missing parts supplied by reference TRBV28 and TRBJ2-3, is DVKVTQSSRYLVKRTGEKVFLECVQDMDHENMFWYRQDPGLGLRLIYFSYDVKMKEKGDIPEGYSVSREKKERFSLILESASTNQTSMYLCASSPSHGTGLTDTQYFGPGTRLTVL.

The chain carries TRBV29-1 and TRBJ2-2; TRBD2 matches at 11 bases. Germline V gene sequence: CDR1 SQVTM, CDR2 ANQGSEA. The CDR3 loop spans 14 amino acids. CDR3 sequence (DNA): TGCAGTTCTCTAGCGGGGGGGAACACCGGGGAGCTGTTTTTT. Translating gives CSSLAGGNTGELFF.